In its sample, the clone carrying this T cell receptor (beta chain) was seen a few times. The CDR3 extends over 14 amino acids. Trimming stripped 2 bases from V and 6 bases from J, with 11 bases between. Per germline, CDR1 SGHVS and CDR2 FQNEAQ. The sample belongs to a study of blood T cell repertoires in COVID-19. Study overall: T cells, B-cell-depleted T cells, or PBMCs supplied cDNA or gDNA.

Authors' processing steps: Estimation of nucleated cell counts was performed using reference gene primer amplification. Measured with immunoSEQ multiplex PCR; TCRdb has only the in-frame clones, and not every one. From that table come the V and J calls and clone size; the DNA was used to work out D and trimming. This table has more than 110,000 clones, almost 85% appearing once. This chain connects TRBV7-8 to TRBJ1-5; D not resolved. The sequenced material came from PBMCs or T cells enriched from blood (not recorded which). The clonotype originates from a man aged 35-49 years with acute COVID-19. The CDR3 region is CASSLSVAAQPQHF. As DNA, the CDR3 is TGTGCCAGCAGCTTATCCGTCGCGGCTCAGCCCCAGCATTTT.